This is a list of T cell receptor beta chains from one sample in a study of T and B cells in COVID-19 patients. In TCRdb, the multiplex PCR reads were re-called with MiXCR into one record per CDR3 protein. In the table there are 4,000 to 6,000 distinct CDR3 sequences, about 25% of which are singletons. The sequenced sample consisted of blood. The source of these receptors is a human donor with active COVID-19. CDR3s include the opening cysteine and the closing phenylalanine or tryptophan. The D gene is left open where the match is weak. Size is omitted from some rows. Given values are once, few, many or a class for expanded clones.

J	D	V	length	size	DNA	CDR3
TRBJ2-7	TRBD1	TRBV29-1	13	NA	TGCAGCGTCGGAGGACAGGGGGCCAAGGAGCAGTACTTC	CSVGGQGAKEQYF
TRBJ2-3	NA	TRBV7-3	14	few	TGTGCCAGCAGCCCGACCCCGAGTAAAGATACGCAGTATTTT	CASSPTPSKDTQYF
TRBJ1-2	NA	TRBV18	15	NA	TGTGCCAGCTCACCACCGCCACCGGGAACTAGCGGCTACACCTTC	CASSPPPPGTSGYTF
TRBJ1-2	NA	TRBV5-1	15	NA	TGCGCCAGCAGCCAGGACATGCAAAGGCCATATGGCTACACCTTC	CASSQDMQRPYGYTF
TRBJ1-1	NA	TRBV19	14	medium-sized	TGTGCCAGTATACGACGTGGAATGAACACTGAAGCTTTCTTT	CASIRRGMNTEAFF
TRBJ2-1	TRBD1	TRBV11-1	14	NA	TGTGCCAGCAGCTCAGACAGGGGTTCCAATGAGCAGTTCTTC	CASSSDRGSNEQFF
TRBJ2-5	NA	TRBV27	15	medium-sized	TGTGCCAGCAGTTGGAAGGGAGTCTACCAAGAGACCCAGTACTTC	CASSWKGVYQETQYF
TRBJ2-2	NA	TRBV28	14	NA	TGTGCCAGCAAAAGGGTCGACCGTAGCGGGGAGCTGTTTTTT	CASKRVDRSGELFF
TRBJ2-1	TRBD2	TRBV29-1	13	large	TGCAGCGTTGACTCTAGCGGTGGAAATGAGCAGTTCTTC	CSVDSSGGNEQFF
TRBJ2-7	TRBD1	TRBV6-5	15	few	TGTGCCAGCACGGGTGCCGGGACAGGAGTCTACGAGCAGTACTTC	CASTGAGTGVYEQYF
TRBJ2-7	NA	TRBV12-3/TRBV12-4	14	NA	TGTGCCAGCAGTTTATCTTTACTAGACTACGAGCAGTACTTC	CASSLSLLDYEQYF
TRBJ2-1	NA	TRBV10-1	13	NA	TGCGCCAGCAGTGCCCTAGCCCGCAATGAGCAGTTCTTC	CASSALARNEQFF
TRBJ2-7	NA	TRBV12-3/TRBV12-4	15	medium-sized	TGTGCCAGCAGTCCGAGGCGGGCTGCCGCTGGAGAGCAGTACTTC	CASSPRRAAAGEQYF
TRBJ2-1	NA	TRBV14	14	medium-sized	TGTGCCAGCAGCCAAGATATGACCCACAATGAGCAGTTCTTC	CASSQDMTHNEQFF
TRBJ2-1	NA	TRBV5-1	16	medium-sized	TGCGCCAGCAGCTTGGTTGCGGGGAGCTCCTACAATGAGCAGTTCTTC	CASSLVAGSSYNEQFF
TRBJ2-5	NA	TRBV10-3	13	few	TGTGCCATCAGTGAGTCGAGCGGTGAGACCCAGTACTTC	CAISESSGETQYF
TRBJ2-1	TRBD2	TRBV7-9	16	few	TGTGCCAGCAGCCCGCCAAGGGTAGCGGGAGCGAATGAGCAGTTCTTC	CASSPPRVAGANEQFF
TRBJ2-5	NA	TRBV12-3/TRBV12-4	13	NA	TGTGCCAGCACCACCGAGCAGCGGGAGACCCAGTACTTC	CASTTEQRETQYF
TRBJ2-7	TRBD1	TRBV29-1	13	large	TGCAGCGTTGCTGACAGGGACATAGGCGAGCAGTACTTC	CSVADRDIGEQYF
TRBJ1-4	TRBD1	TRBV28	17	NA	TGTGCCAGCAGCTCTCCCATTCAGGGGGCGTTGTCTGAAAAACTGTTTTTT	CASSSPIQGALSEKLFF
TRBJ2-1	NA	TRBV5-5	16	medium-sized	TGTGCCAGCAGCTTGGGTCCAGGAAGCTCCTACAATGAGCAGTTCTTC	CASSLGPGSSYNEQFF
TRBJ2-5	NA	TRBV19	13	medium-sized	TGTGCCAGTACGAGGAGGGGCGAAGAGACCCAGTACTTC	CASTRRGEETQYF
TRBJ1-2	NA	TRBV27	14	medium-sized	TGTGCCAGCAGTTCCTCGGAGGGGCACTATGGCTACACCTTC	CASSSSEGHYGYTF
TRBJ1-4	NA	TRBV27	16	medium-sized	TGTGCCAGCAGTCCATCATTGGTTGCAACTAATGAAAAACTGTTTTTT	CASSPSLVATNEKLFF
TRBJ1-3	NA	TRBV5-5	14	NA	TGCGCCAGCAGCACGACAGATCCTGGAAACACCATATATTTT	CASSTTDPGNTIYF
TRBJ2-7	TRBD1	TRBV6-5	16	NA	TGTGCCAGCAGCGCTAGAGGGACAGGGGCCCCCTACGAGCAGTACTTC	CASSARGTGAPYEQYF
TRBJ1-5	NA	TRBV12-3/TRBV12-4	15	NA	TGTGCCAGCAGTTTAACAGGGTCCGGGAATCAGCCCCAGCATTTT	CASSLTGSGNQPQHF
TRBJ2-6	NA	TRBV10-2	16	few	TGCGCCAGCAGTGACCTAACAGGGTCCGGGGCCAACGTCCTGACTTTC	CASSDLTGSGANVLTF
TRBJ2-2	NA	TRBV5-1	14	NA	TGCGCCAGCAGCTTGGCCGGGGGCACCGGGGAGCTGTTTTTT	CASSLAGGTGELFF
TRBJ2-4	TRBD2	TRBV12-3/TRBV12-4	20	NA	TGTGCCAGCAGTCCAGCGCCGGGACTAGCGGGAGCGATTGCCAAAAACATTCAGTACTTC	CASSPAPGLAGAIAKNIQYF
TRBJ2-5	NA	TRBV7-2	13	NA	TGTGCCAGCAGCCGGGACTTCGGAGAGACCCAGTACTTC	CASSRDFGETQYF
TRBJ2-7	NA	TRBV28	13	NA	TGTGCCAGCAGCCGACAGCACTCCTACGAGCAGTACTTC	CASSRQHSYEQYF
TRBJ1-5	NA	TRBV15	14	NA	TGTGCCACCAGCGGGACCGGTAGCAATCAGCCCCAGCATTTT	CATSGTGSNQPQHF
TRBJ2-2	NA	TRBV2	14	NA	TGTGCCGTTGTAAACAGGGCGAACACCGGGGAGCTGTTTTTT	CAVVNRANTGELFF
TRBJ2-1	TRBD2	TRBV10-3	16	NA	TGTGCCATCAGCCCCGCAGCGGGAGGCTCCTCCAATGAGCAGTTCTTC	CAISPAAGGSSNEQFF
TRBJ1-5	NA	TRBV12-3/TRBV12-4	12	NA	TGTGCCAGCAGTCCGAGCAATCAGCCCCAGCATTTT	CASSPSNQPQHF
TRBJ2-7	TRBD1	TRBV5-1	15	NA	TGCGCCAGCAGCTTGGGGACAGGAGGAGTCTACGAGCAGTACTTC	CASSLGTGGVYEQYF
TRBJ1-1	NA	TRBV11-1	13	NA	TGTGCCAGCAGCCCCTCTTTGAACACTGAAGCTTTCTTT	CASSPSLNTEAFF
TRBJ2-1	NA	TRBV18	14	medium-sized	TGTGCCAGCTCACGACCGGGACTCTACAATGAGCAGTTCTTC	CASSRPGLYNEQFF
TRBJ2-3	NA	TRBV24-1	13	NA	TGTGCCACCAGTGATTTGAACACAGATACGCAGTATTTT	CATSDLNTDTQYF
TRBJ1-2	TRBD1	TRBV7-9	14	NA	TGTGCCAGCAGCCTACAGGGGGCAGGAAATGGCTACACCTTC	CASSLQGAGNGYTF